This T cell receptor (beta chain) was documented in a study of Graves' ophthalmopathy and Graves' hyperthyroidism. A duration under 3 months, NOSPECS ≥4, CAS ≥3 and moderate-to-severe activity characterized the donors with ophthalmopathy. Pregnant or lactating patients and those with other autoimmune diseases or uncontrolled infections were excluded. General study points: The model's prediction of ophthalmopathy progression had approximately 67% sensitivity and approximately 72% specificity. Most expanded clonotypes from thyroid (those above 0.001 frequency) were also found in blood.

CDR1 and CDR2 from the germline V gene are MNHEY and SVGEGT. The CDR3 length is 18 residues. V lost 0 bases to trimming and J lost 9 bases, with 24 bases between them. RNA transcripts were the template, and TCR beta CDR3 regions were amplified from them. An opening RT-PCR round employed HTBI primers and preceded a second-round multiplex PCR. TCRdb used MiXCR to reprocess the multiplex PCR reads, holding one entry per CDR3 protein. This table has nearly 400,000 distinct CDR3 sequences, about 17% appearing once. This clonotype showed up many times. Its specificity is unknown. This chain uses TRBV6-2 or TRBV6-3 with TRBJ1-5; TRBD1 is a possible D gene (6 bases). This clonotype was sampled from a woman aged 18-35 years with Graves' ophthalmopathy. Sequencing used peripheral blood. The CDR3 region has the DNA TGTGCCAGCAGTTACTCCGGATTCCACGGGACACAACTAGGGCCCCAGCATTTT. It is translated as CASSYSGFHGTQLGPQHF.